The 5 T cell receptor beta chains below come from one sample, sequenced in a study of shared clonotypes between healthy human individuals. Positively selected for CCR7, the CD45RO-negative cells used as naive CD8 cells excluded terminally differentiated effector memory CD45RA+ cells. Assay: immunoSEQ multiplex PCR; the TCRdb copy retains only in-frame clones and omits some. The sample yields under 2,000,000 clones, about 95% seen once. The material sequenced was naive CD8+ T cells sorted from blood. The receptors were sampled from a man between 18 and 29 years old in good health.

V is TRBV18 and J is TRBJ2-7; TRBD2 is a possible D gene (6 bases). V lost 0 bases and J lost 1, with 13 bases in between. The germline gives CDR1 KGHSH, CDR2 LQKENI. This CDR3 has 16 amino acids. CDR3 DNA sequence: TGTGCCAGCTCACCACCTCGGACGGGACTTTCCTACGAGCAGTACTTC. This sequence encodes CASSPPRTGLSYEQYF.

The V and J genes are TRBV4-3 and TRBJ2-2, with no clear D. The ends were cut back, 0 bases at V and 4 bases at J, with 12 bases in the middle. The CDR3 has 16 amino acids. CDR1 is LGHNA, CDR2 YSLEER, per germline. For the CDR3, the DNA is TGCGCCAGCAGCCAAGATGGGGAACCCTCCACCGGGGAGCTGTTTTTT. Amino acids: CASSQDGEPSTGELFF.

The V call is TRBV5-6, the J call TRBJ2-1, with TRBD2 as a possible D gene (5 bases). Germline CDR1 is SGHDT and CDR2 is YYEEEE. The CDR3 runs to 13 residues. V lost 5 bases and J lost 5, with 11 bases in between. Here the CDR3 DNA reads TGTGCCAGCAGTTCTGGACTCAACAATGAGCAGTTCTTC. This sequence encodes CASSSGLNNEQFF.

The V call is TRBV5-1, the J call TRBJ1-1, with TRBD1 matching over 9 bases. The germline CDR1 and CDR2 sequences are SGHRS and YFSETQ. J gave up 6 bases and V 4 bases, and 7 bases lay outside the gene matches. The CDR3 is 14 amino acids. The CDR3: CASSEDRGASEAFF. In DNA form, the CDR3 reads TGCGCCAGCAGCGAGGACAGGGGTGCCTCTGAAGCTTTCTTT.

The chain combines TRBV6-5 with TRBJ2-5, with 13 bases identical to TRBD2. V was pared by 4 bases and J by 5 bases, with 7 bases of the junction left unmatched. This CDR3 contains 16 residues. CDR1 MNHEY and CDR2 SVGAGI come from the germline V gene. CDR3 DNA sequence: TGTGCCAGCAGTTTAACTAGCGGGAGGGTAGGGGAGACCCAGTACTTC. Translated: CASSLTSGRVGETQYF.